The rows below give T cell receptor beta chains drawn from one sample of a study of shared clonotypes between healthy human individuals. The table came from immunoSEQ multiplex PCR; TCRdb's copy has only in-frame clones and leaves some out. The sample records about 730,000 clones, approximately 72% being singletons. The sequenced sample consisted of memory CD4+ T cells sorted from blood. These receptors were obtained from a young woman in good health. Each CDR3 is given with its conserved first and last residue. Each record gives: CDR3 protein, CDR3 DNA, clone size, D gene, J gene, V gene. D genes are given only for firm matches. Clone sizes are given selectively: once, few, many, or a class where the clone is expanded.

CDR3 protein: CASSLTMGQITEKLFF
CDR3 DNA: TGTGCCAGCAGCCTGACGATGGGACAGATAACCGAAAAACTGTTTTTT
clone size: many
D gene: TRBD1
J gene: TRBJ1-4
V gene: TRBV4-2

CDR3 protein: CASSAQTNEKLFF
CDR3 DNA: TGTGCCAGCAGTGCACAGACCAATGAAAAACTGTTTTTT
clone size: .
D gene: .
J gene: TRBJ1-4
V gene: TRBV2

CDR3 protein: CASNPTGAVGTEAFF
CDR3 DNA: TGCGCCAGCAACCCGACAGGGGCGGTTGGCACTGAAGCTTTCTTT
clone size: .
D gene: TRBD1
J gene: TRBJ1-1
V gene: TRBV5-1

CDR3 protein: CASSPLAESTDTQYF
CDR3 DNA: TGCGCCAGCAGTCCCCTAGCGGAGAGCACAGATACGCAGTATTTT
clone size: .
D gene: TRBD2
J gene: TRBJ2-3
V gene: TRBV5-1

CDR3 protein: CASSLEWGNNEQFF
CDR3 DNA: TGTGCCAGCAGCTTAGAGTGGGGAAACAATGAGCAGTTCTTC
clone size: .
D gene: .
J gene: TRBJ2-1
V gene: TRBV7-2

CDR3 protein: CSAERGGPFYNEQFF
CDR3 DNA: TGCAGCGCCGAAAGGGGAGGGCCTTTTTACAATGAGCAGTTCTTC
clone size: .
D gene: TRBD2
J gene: TRBJ2-1
V gene: TRBV29-1

CDR3 protein: CASSKQTGKRTDTQYF
CDR3 DNA: TGTGCCAGCAGCAAACAGACAGGGAAGAGGACAGATACGCAGTATTTT
clone size: .
D gene: TRBD1
J gene: TRBJ2-3
V gene: TRBV11-2

CDR3 protein: CASSWGTGLAGTSTDTQYF
CDR3 DNA: TGCGCCAGCAGCTGGGGCACGGGACTAGCGGGAACTAGCACAGATACGCAGTATTTT
clone size: once
D gene: TRBD2
J gene: TRBJ2-3
V gene: TRBV5-1

CDR3 protein: CASSFGRQGGYNEQFF
CDR3 DNA: TGTGCCAGCAGCTTTGGTCGACAGGGAGGGTACAATGAGCAGTTCTTC
clone size: .
D gene: .
J gene: TRBJ2-1
V gene: TRBV13

CDR3 protein: CASSLASMSSYNEQFF
CDR3 DNA: TGTGCCAGCAGCTTAGCTTCTATGAGCTCCTACAATGAGCAGTTCTTC
clone size: .
D gene: .
J gene: TRBJ2-1
V gene: TRBV7-6

CDR3 protein: CASSLIDSGSYEQYF
CDR3 DNA: TGTGCCAGCAGCTTGATAGATAGCGGCTCCTACGAGCAGTACTTC
clone size: .
D gene: .
J gene: TRBJ2-7
V gene: TRBV5-4

CDR3 protein: CASSGGGKATTTDTQYF
CDR3 DNA: TGCGCCAGCAGCGGGGGGGGGAAGGCCACCACCACAGATACGCAGTATTTT
clone size: .
D gene: TRBD2
J gene: TRBJ2-3
V gene: TRBV5-1

CDR3 protein: CASSTSGRSDYEQYF
CDR3 DNA: TGTGCCAGCTCGACTAGCGGGAGGTCTGACTACGAGCAGTACTTC
clone size: .
D gene: TRBD2
J gene: TRBJ2-7
V gene: TRBV28

CDR3 protein: CASSPGGAYNSPLHF
CDR3 DNA: TGTGCCAGCAGCCCGGGCGGCGCCTATAATTCACCCCTCCACTTT
clone size: .
D gene: .
J gene: TRBJ1-6
V gene: TRBV27

CDR3 protein: CASTIDLYGGSEAFF
CDR3 DNA: TGTGCCAGTACCATTGACTTATACGGAGGGTCTGAAGCTTTCTTT
clone size: .
D gene: .
J gene: TRBJ1-1
V gene: TRBV19

CDR3 protein: CASRGGLVYEQYF
CDR3 DNA: TGTGCCAGCAGAGGGGGACTAGTCTACGAGCAGTACTTC
clone size: .
D gene: TRBD2
J gene: TRBJ2-7
V gene: TRBV6-1

CDR3 protein: CATGTPYEQYF
CDR3 DNA: TGTGCCACCGGGACTCCCTACGAGCAGTACTTC
clone size: .
D gene: .
J gene: TRBJ2-7
V gene: TRBV28

CDR3 protein: CAWSSKEGTTEAFF
CDR3 DNA: TGTGCCTGGAGTTCGAAGGAGGGCACCACTGAAGCTTTCTTT
clone size: .
D gene: .
J gene: TRBJ1-1
V gene: TRBV30

CDR3 protein: CASSLPSGHPNTQYF
CDR3 DNA: TGTGCCAGCAGTCTCCCATCCGGACATCCTAATACGCAGTATTTT
clone size: .
D gene: .
J gene: TRBJ2-3
V gene: TRBV28

CDR3 protein: CASSEVTDTQYF
CDR3 DNA: TGTGCCAGCAGTGAAGTGACAGATACGCAGTATTTT
clone size: .
D gene: .
J gene: TRBJ2-3
V gene: TRBV2

CDR3 protein: CASSLGPGQTEAFF
CDR3 DNA: TGTGCCAGCAGCTTGGGGCCAGGGCAGACTGAAGCTTTCTTT
clone size: .
D gene: .
J gene: TRBJ1-1
V gene: TRBV7-6

CDR3 protein: CASSFAGGANYGYTF
CDR3 DNA: TGTGCCAGCAGCTTCGCAGGCGGAGCAAACTATGGCTACACCTTC
clone size: .
D gene: .
J gene: TRBJ1-2
V gene: TRBV7-8

CDR3 protein: CASSSPGGSYHYEQYF
CDR3 DNA: TGTGCCAGCAGCTCACCGGGGGGAAGCTATCACTACGAGCAGTACTTC
clone size: few
D gene: TRBD2
J gene: TRBJ2-7
V gene: TRBV28

CDR3 protein: CASSSTDRGGGKTQYF
CDR3 DNA: TGCGCCAGCAGCTCGACAGACAGGGGAGGAGGAAAGACCCAGTACTTC
clone size: .
D gene: TRBD1
J gene: TRBJ2-5
V gene: TRBV5-1

CDR3 protein: CASSLVFEENTEAFF
CDR3 DNA: TGTGCCAGCAGTTTAGTATTTGAAGAGAACACTGAAGCTTTCTTT
clone size: .
D gene: .
J gene: TRBJ1-1
V gene: TRBV27

CDR3 protein: CASSPPGQASYEQYF
CDR3 DNA: TGTGCCAGCTCACCACCGGGACAGGCATCCTACGAGCAGTACTTC
clone size: .
D gene: TRBD1
J gene: TRBJ2-7
V gene: TRBV18

CDR3 protein: CASSQRGQGGEQYF
CDR3 DNA: TGTGCCAGCAGCCAGAGGGGACAGGGTGGCGAGCAGTACTTC
clone size: .
D gene: TRBD1
J gene: TRBJ2-7
V gene: TRBV16

CDR3 protein: CASSERGTNYGYTF
CDR3 DNA: TGTGCCAGCAGTGAAAGGGGCACCAACTATGGCTACACCTTC
clone size: few
D gene: .
J gene: TRBJ1-2
V gene: TRBV2

CDR3 protein: CASSKEGNTGELFF
CDR3 DNA: TGTGCCAGCAGCAAAGAGGGGAACACCGGGGAGCTGTTTTTT
clone size: .
D gene: .
J gene: TRBJ2-2
V gene: TRBV7-6

CDR3 protein: CASSMGRSSYNEQFF
CDR3 DNA: TGCGCCAGCAGTATGGGGAGAAGCTCCTACAATGAGCAGTTCTTC
clone size: .
D gene: .
J gene: TRBJ2-1
V gene: TRBV5-1

CDR3 protein: CASKPGLAYEQYF
CDR3 DNA: TGTGCCAGCAAACCGGGACTAGCCTACGAGCAGTACTTC
clone size: .
D gene: TRBD2
J gene: TRBJ2-7
V gene: TRBV6-1

CDR3 protein: CASSFSSVQETQYF
CDR3 DNA: TGCGCCAGCAGCTTTTCTAGCGTACAAGAGACCCAGTACTTC
clone size: .
D gene: .
J gene: TRBJ2-5
V gene: TRBV5-1

CDR3 protein: CASSLSLTMNTEAFF
CDR3 DNA: TGCGCCAGCAGCTTGAGTCTTACCATGAACACTGAAGCTTTCTTT
clone size: .
D gene: .
J gene: TRBJ1-1
V gene: TRBV5-1

CDR3 protein: CSVLFGADTQYF
CDR3 DNA: TGCAGCGTTCTTTTTGGCGCAGATACGCAGTATTTT
clone size: few
D gene: .
J gene: TRBJ2-3
V gene: TRBV29-1

CDR3 protein: CASSLASTNEKLFF
CDR3 DNA: TGTGCCAGCAGTTTAGCGTCAACTAATGAAAAACTGTTTTTT
clone size: few
D gene: .
J gene: TRBJ1-4
V gene: TRBV28

CDR3 protein: CAWNVRLGQGLEGTDTQYF
CDR3 DNA: TGTGCCTGGAATGTACGTCTGGGACAGGGATTGGAAGGCACAGATACGCAGTATTTT
clone size: .
D gene: TRBD1
J gene: TRBJ2-3
V gene: TRBV30

CDR3 protein: CASSLGTAVGETQYF
CDR3 DNA: TGCGCCAGCAGCTTGGGGACGGCGGTCGGAGAGACCCAGTACTTC
clone size: .
D gene: .
J gene: TRBJ2-5
V gene: TRBV5-1

CDR3 protein: CASSVAAGAAADTQYF
CDR3 DNA: TGTGCCAGCAGTGTTGCAGCGGGCGCCGCGGCAGATACGCAGTATTTT
clone size: .
D gene: .
J gene: TRBJ2-3
V gene: TRBV2

CDR3 protein: CASSPSPRGGNQPQHF
CDR3 DNA: TGTGCCAGCTCACCAAGTCCCAGGGGAGGCAATCAGCCCCAGCATTTT
clone size: .
D gene: .
J gene: TRBJ1-5
V gene: TRBV18

CDR3 protein: CASSPLAGGPKGSEQYF
CDR3 DNA: TGTGCCAGCAGCCCACTAGCGGGAGGGCCGAAAGGCTCCGAGCAGTACTTC
clone size: few
D gene: TRBD2
J gene: TRBJ2-7
V gene: TRBV7-9

CDR3 protein: CASKLMTVSTGELFF
CDR3 DNA: TGTGCCAGCAAACTAATGACAGTGAGCACCGGGGAGCTGTTTTTT
clone size: once
D gene: .
J gene: TRBJ2-2
V gene: TRBV27

CDR3 protein: CASRRQGAQNTGELFF
CDR3 DNA: TGTGCCAGCAGGCGCCAGGGGGCGCAGAACACCGGGGAGCTGTTTTTT
clone size: .
D gene: TRBD1
J gene: TRBJ2-2
V gene: TRBV27

CDR3 protein: CASKQGREQYF
CDR3 DNA: TGTGCCAGCAAACAGGGGAGGGAGCAGTACTTC
clone size: .
D gene: .
J gene: TRBJ2-7
V gene: TRBV28

CDR3 protein: CASTPRVASGRYEQYF
CDR3 DNA: TGTGCCAGCACCCCCCGGGTGGCTAGCGGGAGGTACGAGCAGTACTTC
clone size: .
D gene: TRBD2
J gene: TRBJ2-7
V gene: TRBV5-8

CDR3 protein: CAIRGGQGNQPQHF
CDR3 DNA: TGTGCCATCAGGGGGGGGCAAGGCAATCAGCCCCAGCATTTT
clone size: .
D gene: .
J gene: TRBJ1-5
V gene: TRBV10-3

CDR3 protein: CASSLGSSAGGINEQYF
CDR3 DNA: TGCGCCAGCAGCTTGGGATCGTCAGCGGGAGGGATCAACGAGCAGTACTTC
clone size: .
D gene: TRBD2
J gene: TRBJ2-7
V gene: TRBV5-1